A selection of T cell receptor beta chains follows, all from one sample in a study of blood T cell repertoires in COVID-19. Data came from immunoSEQ multiplex PCR; TCRdb stores just in-frame clones and leaves some out. The sample has about 30,000 clones; roughly 86% are singletons. Source material: peripheral blood. The receptor source for this set is a man between 65 and 80 years old with acute or convalescent COVID-19. CDR3s include the opening cysteine and the closing phenylalanine or tryptophan. D genes are given only for firm matches. Some rows mark clone size as missing; the rest say once, few, many or name a class of expanded clone.

d_call j_call clone_size v_call cdr3_aa cdr3_nt
- TRBJ1-1 - TRBV6-2/TRBV6-3 CASSYGGNMNTEAFF TGTGCCAGCAGTTACGGAGGGAACATGAACACTGAAGCTTTCTTT
TRBD1 TRBJ1-1 - TRBV5-1 CASSKQGGGWDTEAFF TGCGCCAGCAGCAAACAGGGGGGTGGATGGGACACTGAAGCTTTCTTT
TRBD1 TRBJ1-2 - TRBV7-9 CASSTDRVHGYTF TGTGCCAGCAGCACCGACAGGGTTCATGGCTACACCTTC
- TRBJ1-5 - TRBV4-1 CASSLRQGNQPQHF TGCGCCAGCAGCCTTCGACAGGGCAATCAGCCCCAGCATTTT
- TRBJ1-4 - TRBV28 CASSSPPVEKLFF TGTGCCAGCAGTTCCCCGCCAGTTGAAAAACTGTTTTTT
- TRBJ2-1 - TRBV5-4 CASSLAPGDPYNEQFF TGTGCCAGCAGCCTGGCCCCGGGGGACCCCTACAATGAGCAGTTCTTC
TRBD2 TRBJ2-3 - TRBV28 CASGRGLAVSTDTQYF TGTGCCAGTGGTAGGGGACTAGCGGTTAGCACAGATACGCAGTATTTT
TRBD2 TRBJ2-3 - TRBV7-8 CASSGTSARDTQYF TGTGCCAGCAGCGGGACTAGCGCGAGAGATACGCAGTATTTT
- TRBJ1-1 - TRBV10-3 CAISELGVGTEAFF TGTGCCATCAGTGAGTTAGGGGTTGGGACTGAAGCTTTCTTT
- TRBJ1-6 - TRBV30 CAWERGLLQRLNSPLHF TGTGCCTGGGAGAGAGGGTTACTACAACGTTTAAATTCACCCCTCCACTTT
TRBD2 TRBJ2-1 - TRBV7-8 CAILLAGEGNEQFF TGTGCCATCCTACTAGCGGGAGAAGGCAATGAGCAGTTCTTC
- TRBJ2-3 - TRBV6-5 CASLDSFNGDTQYF TGTGCCAGTTTGGACAGCTTTAACGGAGATACGCAGTATTTT
TRBD1 TRBJ2-7 few TRBV7-2 CASSLSQGARHEQYF TGTGCCAGCAGCTTAAGCCAGGGGGCGAGGCACGAGCAGTACTTC
TRBD2 TRBJ2-7 few TRBV14 CASKRTSGSNLEQYF TGTGCCAGCAAAAGGACTAGCGGGAGTAACCTCGAGCAGTACTTC
TRBD1 TRBJ2-7 - TRBV5-1 CASKPGTVSYEQYF TGCGCCAGTAAACCCGGGACAGTGTCCTACGAGCAGTACTTC
- TRBJ1-2 - TRBV7-5 CARSSSRGGGRNYGYTF TGTGCCAGAAGCTCGTCTAGGGGCGGGGGGAGGAACTATGGCTACACCTTC
- TRBJ1-4 once TRBV7-9 CASSSGWGQGNEKLFF TGTGCCAGCAGCTCCGGGTGGGGTCAGGGTAATGAAAAACTGTTTTTT
TRBD1 TRBJ1-4 - TRBV9 CASSVGQGNEKLFF TGTGCCAGCAGCGTGGGACAGGGGAATGAAAAACTGTTTTTT
- TRBJ2-3 - TRBV4-3 CASSQHPGVSTDTQYF TGCGCCAGCAGCCAGCACCCCGGGGTTAGCACAGATACGCAGTATTTT
- TRBJ1-2 - TRBV7-9 CTAGVNYGYTF TGCACGGCGGGGGTTAACTATGGCTACACCTTC
TRBD1 TRBJ2-2 - TRBV11-3 CASSRLTGTGNTGELFF TGTGCCAGCAGCCGACTAACCGGGACAGGGAACACCGGGGAGCTGTTTTTT
TRBD1 TRBJ1-4 - TRBV3-1/TRBV3-2 CASTSGTDYEKLFF TGTGCCAGCACCTCCGGGACAGACTATGAAAAACTGTTTTTT
- TRBJ2-7 - TRBV30 CAWSRGAYEQYF TGTGCCTGGAGTCGCGGGGCCTACGAGCAGTACTTC
- TRBJ2-1 - TRBV19 CATDTGLEDNEQFF TGTGCCACCGATACGGGATTAGAGGACAATGAGCAGTTCTTC
- TRBJ1-3 - TRBV7-6 CASSSVASSGNTIYF TGTGCCAGCAGCTCGGTCGCAAGCTCTGGAAACACCATATATTTT
TRBD1 TRBJ2-5 - TRBV30 CAWVGTGAPETQYF TGTGCCTGGGTGGGGACAGGAGCCCCTGAGACCCAGTACTTC
- TRBJ2-5 - TRBV6-2/TRBV6-3 CASSSSHRGGETQYF TGTGCCAGCAGTTCATCCCACAGGGGAGGAGAGACCCAGTACTTC
- TRBJ1-2 - TRBV5-5 CASSLDSGGYTF TGTGCCAGCAGCTTGGACAGCGGCGGCTACACCTTC
- TRBJ2-5 - TRBV11-2 CAVHHALKETQYF TGTGCCGTTCATCATGCACTAAAAGAGACCCAGTACTTC
- TRBJ1-3 - TRBV29-1 CSVYTSSGNTIYF TGCAGCGTTTACACCTCCTCTGGAAACACCATATATTTT
TRBD1 TRBJ1-1 - TRBV7-9 CASSPTGAVWTEAFF TGTGCCAGCAGTCCGACAGGGGCGGTATGGACTGAAGCTTTCTTT
TRBD1 TRBJ1-5 few TRBV5-4 CASSSGTDSNQPQHF TGTGCCAGCAGCTCCGGGACAGATAGCAATCAGCCCCAGCATTTT
- TRBJ2-5 - TRBV7-2 CASSRSRTEETQYF TGTGCCAGCAGCCGCAGTAGGACTGAAGAGACCCAGTACTTC
- TRBJ2-4 - TRBV5-6 CASSQGPYRDIQYF TGTGCCAGCAGCCAAGGACCCTACAGGGACATTCAGTACTTC
TRBD1 TRBJ1-1 - TRBV25-1 CASSEPDRVDTEAFF TGTGCCAGCAGTGAGCCTGACAGGGTAGATACTGAAGCTTTCTTT
- TRBJ2-7 - TRBV29-1 CSVEAPGVSYEQYF TGCAGCGTTGAAGCTCCAGGGGTCTCCTACGAGCAGTACTTC